This record looks at one T cell receptor beta chain sequence and its context. Its antigen is unknown. The junction had 6 bases not matched to a gene; V was cut back by 2 bases and J by 10 bases. Looked up from germline, CDR1 is GTSNPN and CDR2 is SVGIG (reference sequence). There are 12 residues in the CDR3. The source of the sample is a study of cytomegalovirus exposure and HLA in healthy donors. The table came from immunoSEQ multiplex PCR; TCRdb's copy has only in-frame clones and leaves some out. Of 200,000 or so clones listed, roughly 82% were seen once; the top ten hold 13%. Findings and limits, study-wide: Many donors shared some public TCRs, even though most TCR sequences were rare. Among the CMV-associated chains, a few were confirmed in vitro as specific for CMV antigens. Researchers counted 150 to 200 TCR beta chains as cytomegalovirus-associated.

The chain is built from TRBV30 and TRBJ1-1; 8 nucleotides align to TRBD1. This TCR derives from a woman under 40 in good health and CMV-seropositive. What was sequenced was PBMCs. The CDR3 region has the DNA TGTGCCTGGAGTCCCCAGGGGGCGGCAGCTTTCTTT. It encodes CAWSPQGAAAFF.